These 16 T cell receptor beta chains came from one sample sequenced in a study of cytomegalovirus exposure and HLA in healthy donors. The PCR made use of 60 Vbeta and 13 Jbeta primers. Only in-frame clones appear in the TCRdb table, and some are missing; sequencing was by immunoSEQ multiplex PCR. Of over 150,000 clones listed, approximately 77% are singletons. Input material: PBMCs. These receptors all stem from a male donor in good health and CMV-seropositive.

The rearrangement uses TRBV11-2 and TRBJ2-7; TRBD1 aligns across 8 bases. The CDR3 runs to 15 residues. CDR1 and CDR2 from the germline V gene are SGHAT and FQNNGV. V gave up 5 bases and J gave up 2 bases; unmatched junction bases: 8. CDR3 amino acids: CASSPGQGGPYEQYF. Written as DNA, the CDR3 is TGTGCCAGCAGCCCCGGACAGGGCGGCCCCTACGAGCAGTACTTC.

The chain employs TRBV19 and TRBJ1-1, with D possibly matching TRBD1 (6 bases). The V and J ends lost 4 bases and 5 bases respectively, with 11 bases between them. Germline V lookup: CDR1 LNHDA, CDR2 SQIVND (reference sequence). CDR3 length equals 13 residues. As DNA, the CDR3 is TGTGCCAGTAGTAACGGGGGGCGTACTGAAGCTTTCTTT. Translation gives CASSNGGRTEAFF.

J is TRBJ2-3 and V is TRBV9; TRBD2 is a possible D gene (6 bases). Deletions cut 0 bases from V and 0 bases from J, with 11 bases between. Germline V lookup: CDR1 SGDLS, CDR2 YYNGEE. The CDR3 length is 16 residues. CDR3 sequence reads: CASSVEPGGSTDTQYF. The DNA of the CDR3 is TGTGCCAGCAGCGTAGAACCCGGGGGTAGCACAGATACGCAGTATTTT.

This rearrangement joins TRBV9 to TRBJ1-2; 9 nucleotides align to TRBD1. CDR1 and CDR2 from the germline V gene are SGDLS and YYNGEE. V was clipped by 4 bases and J by 6 bases; unmatched bases: 1. CDR3 length equals 12 residues. The CDR3 region is CASSRTGDGYTF. CDR3 DNA: TGTGCCAGCAGCAGGACAGGGGATGGCTACACCTTC.

The V gene is TRBV7-9, the J gene TRBJ2-7, with D maybe TRBD2 (6 bases). The V gene lost 4 bases and the J gene lost 0 bases, with 19 bases spanning the gap. Germline CDR1 SEHNR, CDR2 FQNEAQ (reference sequence). This CDR3 is 17 amino acids long. The CDR3 region has the DNA TGTGCCAGCAGCTGGGGTTGGAATCGGGGGAGCTCCTACGAGCAGTACTTC. Translation: CASSWGWNRGSSYEQYF.

The V call is TRBV13, the J call TRBJ1-2; possibly TRBD1 for D (5 bases). Germline values: CDR1 PRHDT, CDR2 FYEKMQ (reference sequence). The CDR3 runs 17 residues. The V end lost 5 bases, the J end lost 0 bases, and 19 bases lay between the germline ends. CDR3 in amino acids: CASSPTALHAANYGYTF. Here the CDR3 DNA reads TGTGCCAGCAGCCCGACAGCCCTACATGCGGCTAACTATGGCTACACCTTC.

Turning to this clone: The same CDR3 arises from other DNA sequences in this sample as well. V is TRBV12-5 and J is TRBJ2-3, with D hard to call. Germline CDR1 LGHNT, CDR2 FRNRAP. The CDR3 has 12 amino acids. V was trimmed by 1 base and J by 5 bases, leaving 4 bases between them. The CDR3 is CASGLERDTQYF. CDR3 in DNA: TGTGCTAGTGGTTTGGAGAGAGATACGCAGTATTTT.

The CDR3 sequence is CASSTADRGDSETQYF. The CDR3 DNA follows: TGTGCCAGCAGCACCGCGGACAGGGGAGATTCGGAGACCCAGTACTTC. This chain uses TRBV11-1 with TRBJ2-5, with 9 bases matching TRBD1. Germline V gives CDR1 SGHAT, CDR2 FQDESV (reference sequence). V lost 5 bases and J lost 5; bases outside the gene matches: 12. The CDR3 has 16 residues.

The V call is TRBV27, the J call TRBJ2-3; no definite D call. CDR3 length: 11 amino acids. The germline V gene has CDR1 MNHEY and CDR2 SMNVEV (reference sequence). V lost 2 bases, J lost 6 bases, and 3 bases lay in between. CDR3 region: CASSLADTQYF. CDR3 DNA: TGTGCCAGCAGTTTAGCGGATACGCAGTATTTT.

The rearrangement joins TRBV6-6 to TRBJ2-1, with 7 bases aligning to TRBD2. CDR3 length: 13 amino acids. The germline V gene encodes CDR1 MNHNY and CDR2 SVGAGI (reference sequence). V shed 5 bases, J shed 6 bases, and the junction held 4 bases outside the gene matches. The CDR3 sequence: CASSLTSINEQFF. The CDR3 nucleotides read TGTGCCAGCAGTCTGACTAGCATCAATGAGCAGTTCTTC.

V is TRBV30 and J is TRBJ2-5; TRBD2 aligns across 7 bases. The J call may be in error: the DNA end matches TRBJ2-7 better. This CDR3 is built from 13 residues. Germline CDR1 GTSNPN, CDR2 SVGIG (reference sequence). DNA for the CDR3: TGTGCCTGCGATGGGGGGGGCTCCTACGAGCAGTACTTC. It codes for CACDGGGSYEQYF.

The CDR3 loop is CASSFPDRGNIQYF. In DNA form, the CDR3 reads TGTGCCAGCAGTTTTCCGGACAGAGGAAACATTCAGTACTTC. The V call is TRBV28, the J call TRBJ2-4; maybe TRBD1 (6 bases). CDR1 and CDR2 (germline): MDHEN, SYDVKM. Trimming removed 3 bases at V and 6 bases at J, with 12 bases between. The CDR3 has 14 amino acids.

Notes on this clone: The junction differs from germline at one of its ends, possibly a read error. The chain combines TRBV7-9 with TRBJ1-1; D is uncertain. CDR1 SEHNR and CDR2 FQNEAQ come from the germline V gene (reference sequence). This CDR3 has 12 amino acids. The CDR3 loop reads CSSSLVGSEAFF. Written as DNA, the CDR3 is TGTTCCAGCAGCTTAGTGGGCAGTGAAGCTTTCTTT.

The V gene is TRBV10-1, the J gene TRBJ2-3; no clear D gene. The V gene lost 9 bases and the J gene lost 3 bases, with 13 bases spanning the gap. The CDR3 has 13 amino acids. The germline CDR1 and CDR2 sequences are WNHNN and SYGVQD (reference sequence). CDR3 region: CASSSGFTDTQYF. The CDR3 region has the DNA TGCGCCAGTTCATCCGGTTTTACAGATACGCAGTATTTT.

This clone was seen only a few times. The chain couples TRBV5-6 to TRBJ2-2, with 7 bases fitting TRBD2. Germline CDR1 reads SGHDT; CDR2 reads YYEEEE. Germline trimming cut 3 bases from V and 2 bases from J; bases unmatched to any gene: 7. CDR3 size: 16 residues. The CDR3 region has the DNA TGTGCCAGCAGCTCTATAACTAGCGCAAACACCGGGGAGCTGTTTTTT. The encoded protein is CASSSITSANTGELFF.

The V gene is TRBV6-5, the J gene TRBJ2-7, with D perhaps matching TRBD1 (6 bases). This CDR3 region has 14 residues. Trimming pared 4 bases from V and 1 base from J, leaving 11 bases between. The germline V gene has CDR1 MNHEY and CDR2 SVGAGI. In DNA form, the CDR3 reads TGTGCCAGCAGTTTCTCAGGGGCTTCCTACGAGCAGTACTTC. It translates to CASSFSGASYEQYF.